This TCR beta chain was observed in a study of vaccination and CD4 T cells after COVID-19. Regarding treatment: approximately 10-day PBMC culture with coronavirus spike peptide pools or control peptides (ViraFEST assay). A remark on this clonotype: What it binds is not known.

V shed 0 bases, J shed 5 bases, and the junction held 10 bases outside the gene matches. Germline V gives CDR1 SNHLY, CDR2 FYNNEI. CDR3 length: 17 residues. The Oncomine TCR Beta short-read assay was applied to DNA of cultured CD4+ T cells. It was cultured CD4+ T cells from which genomic DNA was extracted. TCRdb fed the PCR reads into MiXCR, producing one record per CDR3 protein. The sample records about 21,000 distinct CDR3 sequences, roughly 63% being singletons. Sequenced: CD4+ T cells from blood, cultured in vitro. V usage is TRBV2 and J usage is TRBJ2-5, with 9 bases that match TRBD2. The source of this sequence is a human donor who had recovered from COVID-19. In DNA, the CDR3 is TGTGCCAGCAGTGAAGCGCTTGGACTAGCGAGAGTGGAGACCCAGTACTTC. Amino acids: CASSEALGLARVETQYF.